A selection of T cell receptor beta chains follows, all from one sample in a study of T cell changes during pregnancy in multiple sclerosis. Sequencing used immunoSEQ multiplex PCR; TCRdb keeps in-frame clones, though not all of them. The sample carries roughly 100,000 clones, 85% to 95% recorded once. Source: peripheral blood, taken after pregnancy. These receptor sequences come from a female donor with multiple sclerosis, enrolled in a pregnancy study. CDR3s include the opening cysteine and the closing phenylalanine or tryptophan. A D gene is named only where the DNA matches it firmly. Only some rows state a clone size, as once, few, many or a class for expanded clones.

V: TRBV5-4
size: -
D: -
length: 14
J: TRBJ1-1
DNA: TGTGCCAGCAGCCGCGCGGGGGTTAACACTGAAGCTTTCTTT
CDR3: CASSRAGVNTEAFF

V: TRBV28
size: -
D: -
length: 16
J: TRBJ2-2
DNA: TGTGCCAGCAGTTTTCGAGGGACATATAACACCGGGGAGCTGTTTTTT
CDR3: CASSFRGTYNTGELFF

V: TRBV7-9
size: once
D: -
length: 14
J: TRBJ1-1
DNA: TGTGCCAGCAGCCCAGCGACGATGAACACTGAAGCTTTCTTT
CDR3: CASSPATMNTEAFF

V: TRBV5-4
size: -
D: -
length: 18
J: TRBJ2-6
DNA: TGTGCCAGCAGCCCCTACGGGACTTCTAGCTCTGGGGCCAACGTCCTGACTTTC
CDR3: CASSPYGTSSSGANVLTF

V: TRBV9
size: -
D: TRBD1
length: 13
J: TRBJ1-2
DNA: TGTGCCAGCGGAGGGACAGAGAACTATGGCTACACCTTC
CDR3: CASGGTENYGYTF

V: TRBV10-3
size: -
D: TRBD2
length: 13
J: TRBJ2-5
DNA: TGTGCCATAACTAGCGGGAGTCAAGAGACCCAGTACTTC
CDR3: CAITSGSQETQYF

V: TRBV2
size: -
D: TRBD1
length: 13
J: TRBJ2-3
DNA: TGTGCCAGCAGTGATCACAGGGGAAATACGCAGTATTTT
CDR3: CASSDHRGNTQYF

V: TRBV7-9
size: -
D: -
length: 15
J: TRBJ1-4
DNA: TGTGCCAGCAGCTTAGCAGGCGGTACTAATGAAAAACTGTTTTTT
CDR3: CASSLAGGTNEKLFF

V: TRBV7-2
size: -
D: -
length: 13
J: TRBJ2-2
DNA: TGTGCCAGCAGCTATGGACTAACCGGGGAGCTGTTTTTT
CDR3: CASSYGLTGELFF

V: TRBV5-4
size: -
D: TRBD2
length: 16
J: TRBJ2-3
DNA: TGTGCCAGCAGGTTTAGCGGGGGGCCTACCACAGATACGCAGTATTTT
CDR3: CASRFSGGPTTDTQYF

V: TRBV25-1
size: once
D: -
length: 16
J: TRBJ2-1
DNA: TGTGCCAGCACCCGAGGAGTGGGGGGGCCCTACAATGAGCAGTTCTTC
CDR3: CASTRGVGGPYNEQFF

V: TRBV7-6
size: medium-sized
D: -
length: 16
J: TRBJ2-7
DNA: TGTGCCAGCAGCTTAGTGGGGGGTGGAAACCTCTACGAGCAGTACTTC
CDR3: CASSLVGGGNLYEQYF

V: TRBV4-1
size: -
D: -
length: 16
J: TRBJ2-7
DNA: TGCGCCAGCAGCCAAGATCTCCCTAGCTCCCGCTACGAGCAGTACTTC
CDR3: CASSQDLPSSRYEQYF

V: TRBV7-2
size: -
D: -
length: 14
J: TRBJ1-3
DNA: TGTGCCAGCAGCCTCTTGAACAGCGGAAACACCATATATTTT
CDR3: CASSLLNSGNTIYF

V: TRBV5-1
size: -
D: TRBD1
length: 15
J: TRBJ2-7
DNA: TGCGCCAGCAGCTTGGTTCAGGGGGCAACCTACGAGCAGTACTTC
CDR3: CASSLVQGATYEQYF

V: TRBV14
size: once
D: TRBD1
length: 16
J: TRBJ1-2
DNA: TGTGCCAGCAGCCAAGTCCGGGACAGGGGTGACTATGGCTACACCTTC
CDR3: CASSQVRDRGDYGYTF

V: TRBV7-8
size: -
D: -
length: 16
J: TRBJ2-1
DNA: TGTGCCAGCAGCTTAAGTATAATAGCGAGAAACAATGAGCAGTTCTTC
CDR3: CASSLSIIARNNEQFF

V: TRBV12-5
size: once
D: -
length: 17
J: TRBJ2-2
DNA: TGTGCTAGTGGTTTGGTAATAGGACCGGGAAACACCGGGGAGCTGTTTTTT
CDR3: CASGLVIGPGNTGELFF

V: TRBV30
size: -
D: -
length: 14
J: TRBJ2-1
DNA: TGTGCCTGGAGTGTTGGTAGCGGCTACAATGAGCAGTTCTTC
CDR3: CAWSVGSGYNEQFF

V: TRBV27
size: -
D: -
length: 14
J: TRBJ2-5
DNA: TGTGCCAGCAGTTTTTCACAGGGACAAGAGACCCAGTACTTC
CDR3: CASSFSQGQETQYF

V: TRBV11-3
size: -
D: TRBD2
length: 17
J: TRBJ2-1
DNA: TGTGCCAGCAGCTTAGGTCAGGGAGCGGGGGGCTACAATGAGCAGTTCTTC
CDR3: CASSLGQGAGGYNEQFF

V: TRBV10-1
size: -
D: TRBD1
length: 14
J: TRBJ2-7
DNA: TGCGCCAGCAATGAGTTCGGACAGGGCTACGAGCAGTACTTC
CDR3: CASNEFGQGYEQYF

V: TRBV11-2
size: -
D: -
length: 15
J: TRBJ1-5
DNA: TGTGCCAGCAGCTTAGTTCTAGGGGCCAATCAGCCCCAGCATTTT
CDR3: CASSLVLGANQPQHF

V: TRBV2
size: few
D: TRBD1
length: 13
J: TRBJ1-1
DNA: TGTGCCAGCACGGGACAGGGGGAGACTGAAGCTTTCTTT
CDR3: CASTGQGETEAFF

V: TRBV9
size: -
D: -
length: 14
J: TRBJ2-5
DNA: TGTGCCAGCAGCTTCAGACCTGGGAGAGAGACCCAGTACTTC
CDR3: CASSFRPGRETQYF

V: TRBV28
size: -
D: -
length: 11
J: TRBJ2-4
DNA: TGTGCCAGCAGGGGGCTAAACATTCAGTACTTC
CDR3: CASRGLNIQYF

V: TRBV2
size: -
D: TRBD2
length: 18
J: TRBJ2-7
DNA: TGTGCCAGCTTACCGTCCGGGGGCGTTAGCGGGAGGGCGGGTGAGCAGTACTTC
CDR3: CASLPSGGVSGRAGEQYF

V: TRBV6-5
size: few
D: -
length: 15
J: TRBJ1-5
DNA: TGTGCCAGCAGTTACTCGAAGCAGGGTGGTCAGCCCCAGCATTTT
CDR3: CASSYSKQGGQPQHF

V: TRBV27
size: -
D: -
length: 15
J: TRBJ1-4
DNA: TGTGCCAGCAGGAGGGGGGGAGTGAGACTTGAAAAACTGTTTTTT
CDR3: CASRRGGVRLEKLFF

V: TRBV7-2
size: -
D: -
length: 14
J: TRBJ2-1
DNA: TGTGCCAGCAGCTTACGATTAGGGGCAAATGAGCAGTTCTTC
CDR3: CASSLRLGANEQFF

V: TRBV9
size: -
D: -
length: 14
J: TRBJ1-4
DNA: TGTGCCAGCAGCGTAGCGGGGTCTAATGAAAAACTGTTTTTT
CDR3: CASSVAGSNEKLFF

V: TRBV20-1
size: few
D: -
length: 11
J: TRBJ2-7
DNA: TGCAGTGCTAGGGACACCTACGAGCAGTACTTC
CDR3: CSARDTYEQYF

V: TRBV6-1
size: -
D: TRBD2
length: 14
J: TRBJ2-7
DNA: TGTGCCAGCAGTCTACTAGCGGGAGTGTACGAGCAGTACTTC
CDR3: CASSLLAGVYEQYF

V: TRBV7-8
size: -
D: -
length: 16
J: TRBJ1-5
DNA: TGTGCCAGCAGCTGGGGGGGGTCCTTTAGCCATCAGCCCCAGCATTTT
CDR3: CASSWGGSFSHQPQHF

V: TRBV7-3
size: -
D: -
length: 13
J: TRBJ2-5
DNA: TGTGCCAGCAGCCCACCCGCCGGAGAGACCCAGTACTTC
CDR3: CASSPPAGETQYF

V: TRBV9
size: -
D: -
length: 19
J: TRBJ1-6
DNA: TGTGCCAGCAGCGTAGAAGGGCAGGGTAAGATCATGGATAATTCACCCCTCCACTTT
CDR3: CASSVEGQGKIMDNSPLHF

V: TRBV6-1
size: once
D: TRBD1
length: 17
J: TRBJ1-1
DNA: TGTGCCAGCAGTGAAAGGATGGCAGGGGGAGTGAACACTGAAGCTTTCTTT
CDR3: CASSERMAGGVNTEAFF

V: TRBV9
size: -
D: -
length: 15
J: TRBJ1-1
DNA: TGTGCCAGCAGCGTAGGAGACTTTAAGCACACTGAAGCTTTCTTT
CDR3: CASSVGDFKHTEAFF

V: TRBV2
size: -
D: TRBD1
length: 15
J: TRBJ1-5
DNA: TGTGCCAGCAGTGTGACAGGGGCTAGCAATCAGCCCCAGCATTTT
CDR3: CASSVTGASNQPQHF

V: TRBV5-4
size: -
D: -
length: 12
J: TRBJ2-7
DNA: TGTGCCAGCAGCATCCTTACCTACGAGCAGTACTTC
CDR3: CASSILTYEQYF

V: TRBV7-5
size: -
D: -
length: 18
J: TRBJ2-5
DNA: TGTGTCAGAAGCTTACGACCCCGGGATAGCGGGAGGGGAGAGACCCAGTACTTC
CDR3: CVRSLRPRDSGRGETQYF

V: TRBV7-9
size: -
D: -
length: 15
J: TRBJ1-4
DNA: TGTGCCAGCGGAAAAAGAGCGGGGTCGAATGAAAAACTGTTTTTT
CDR3: CASGKRAGSNEKLFF

V: TRBV7-9
size: -
D: -
length: 15
J: TRBJ2-1
DNA: TGTGCCAGCAGCCCCCAGACTACCTCCTACAATGAGCAGTTCTTC
CDR3: CASSPQTTSYNEQFF

V: TRBV28
size: -
D: -
length: 14
J: TRBJ2-7
DNA: TGTGCCAGCAGTTTAATCCTAAGGGCAGGGGAGCAGTACTTC
CDR3: CASSLILRAGEQYF

V: TRBV5-1
size: -
D: -
length: 15
J: TRBJ2-2
DNA: TGCGCCAGCAGCTTGGACAGGGAAGGCACCGGGGAGCTGTTTTTT
CDR3: CASSLDREGTGELFF

V: TRBV11-3
size: -
D: TRBD1
length: 15
J: TRBJ1-5
DNA: TGTGCCAGCAGCACTGGACAGGGCTTTTGGCAGCCCCAGCATTTT
CDR3: CASSTGQGFWQPQHF

V: TRBV7-2
size: once
D: -
length: 15
J: TRBJ2-1
DNA: TGTGCCAGCAGCTTAGCGGGGCAGGAAAACAATGAGCAGTTCTTC
CDR3: CASSLAGQENNEQFF

V: TRBV5-6
size: -
D: TRBD1
length: 14
J: TRBJ1-2
DNA: TGTGCCAGCAGCTCAGGGGGCCCAGGGGGAGGCTACACCTTC
CDR3: CASSSGGPGGGYTF

V: TRBV6-1
size: -
D: TRBD2
length: 16
J: TRBJ2-1
DNA: TGTGCCAGCAGTGAAGGGGGACTAGACGGGTACAATGAGCAGTTCTTC
CDR3: CASSEGGLDGYNEQFF

V: TRBV28
size: -
D: -
length: 14
J: TRBJ1-5
DNA: TGTGCCAGCAGTTCCCAGCGGGGCACTCAGCCCCAGCATTTT
CDR3: CASSSQRGTQPQHF

V: TRBV2
size: once
D: -
length: 13
J: TRBJ2-1
DNA: TGTGCCAGCAGTGTCTTAGAAATGAATGAGCAGTTCTTC
CDR3: CASSVLEMNEQFF